This entry concerns a single T cell receptor beta chain. The target antigen is unknown. Through a sample-barcoded 5' primer and a J-beta primer mix, a second PCR was run for roughly 6 to 11 cycles. Any given sample supplied a minimum of 3 million CDR3-containing paired-end reads. MiXCR, run by TCRdb on the 5' RACE reads, gives a single entry per CDR3 protein. The table includes over 1,500,000 distinct CDR3 sequences, around 50% detected once. This record belongs to a study of blood T cells in healthy people across ages. Study conclusions and caveats: The study regarded diversity estimates from one million T cells as underestimates. Both naive CD4+ cell counts and diversity were greater in long-lived donors than in aged donors. A roughly linear age-dependent decrease characterized TCR beta diversity per million T cells.

With 4 bases clipped from V and 5 bases from J, the junction kept 9 bases outside the gene matches. Looked up from germline, CDR1 is DFQATT and CDR2 is SNEGSKA (reference sequence). The CDR3 covers 15 residues. The V call is TRBV20-1, the J call TRBJ2-1, with 9 bases aligning to TRBD2. The sequence derives from a woman aged 40 to 50 in good health. The sequenced material came from blood. The DNA of the CDR3 is TGCAGTGCTATGCGAGGCGGGGGGGCCCACAATGAGCAGTTCTTC. It is translated as CSAMRGGGAHNEQFF.